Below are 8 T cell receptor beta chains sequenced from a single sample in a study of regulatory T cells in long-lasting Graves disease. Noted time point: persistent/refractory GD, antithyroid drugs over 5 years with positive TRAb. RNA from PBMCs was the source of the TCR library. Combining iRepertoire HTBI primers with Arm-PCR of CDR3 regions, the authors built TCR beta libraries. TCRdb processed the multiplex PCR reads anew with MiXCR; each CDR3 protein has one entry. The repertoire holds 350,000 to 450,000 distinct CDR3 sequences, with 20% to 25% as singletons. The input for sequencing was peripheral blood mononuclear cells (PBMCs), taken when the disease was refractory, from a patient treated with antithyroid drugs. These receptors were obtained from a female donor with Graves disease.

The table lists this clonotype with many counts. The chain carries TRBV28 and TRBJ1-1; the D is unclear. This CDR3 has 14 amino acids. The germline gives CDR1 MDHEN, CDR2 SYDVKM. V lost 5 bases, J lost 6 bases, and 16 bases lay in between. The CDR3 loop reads CASSGPGEDPEAFF. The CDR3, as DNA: TGTGCCAGCAGTGGACCTGGTGAGGACCCTGAAGCTTTCTTT.

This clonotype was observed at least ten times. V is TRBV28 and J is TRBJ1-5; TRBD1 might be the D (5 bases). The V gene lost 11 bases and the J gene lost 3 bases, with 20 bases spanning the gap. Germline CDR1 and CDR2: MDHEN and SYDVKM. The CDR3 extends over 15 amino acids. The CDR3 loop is CAGNPGRGDNQPQHF. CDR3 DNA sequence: TGTGCCGGCAACCCAGGGCGCGGGGACAATCAGCCCCAGCATTTT.

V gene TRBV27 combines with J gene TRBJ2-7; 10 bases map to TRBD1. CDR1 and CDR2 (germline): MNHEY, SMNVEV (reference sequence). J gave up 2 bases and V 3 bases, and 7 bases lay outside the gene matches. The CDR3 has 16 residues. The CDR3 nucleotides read TGTGCCAGCAGTTTGGTAGGGGACAGGGGACCCTACGAGCAGTACTTC. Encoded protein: CASSLVGDRGPYEQYF.

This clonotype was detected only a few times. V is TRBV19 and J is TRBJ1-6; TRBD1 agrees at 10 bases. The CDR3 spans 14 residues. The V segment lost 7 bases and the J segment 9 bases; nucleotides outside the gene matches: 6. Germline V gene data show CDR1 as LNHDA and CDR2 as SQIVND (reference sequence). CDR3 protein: CASNPDRGSSPLHF. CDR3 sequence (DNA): TGTGCCAGTAACCCGGACAGGGGGAGTTCACCCCTCCACTTT.

CDR3: CASSFMDRIQETQYF. DNA of the CDR3: TGTGCCAGCAGTTTCATGGACAGGATCCAAGAGACCCAGTACTTC. The V call is TRBV28, the J call TRBJ2-5; 7 nucleotides align to TRBD1. Germline CDR1 is MDHEN and CDR2 is SYDVKM. This CDR3 region has 15 residues. Trimming removed 3 bases from V and 1 base from J; junction bases left unmatched: 5.

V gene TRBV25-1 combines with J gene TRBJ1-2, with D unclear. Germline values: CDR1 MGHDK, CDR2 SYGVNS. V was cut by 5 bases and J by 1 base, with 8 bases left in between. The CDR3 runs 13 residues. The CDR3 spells CASSLSLNYGYTF. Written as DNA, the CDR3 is TGTGCCAGCAGTTTATCTCTTAACTATGGCTACACCTTC.

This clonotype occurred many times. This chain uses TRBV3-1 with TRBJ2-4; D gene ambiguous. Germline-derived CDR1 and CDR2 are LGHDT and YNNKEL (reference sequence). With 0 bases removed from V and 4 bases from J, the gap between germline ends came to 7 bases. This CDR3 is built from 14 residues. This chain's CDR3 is CASSQEGVKNIQYF. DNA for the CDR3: TGTGCCAGCAGCCAAGAGGGCGTAAAAAACATTCAGTACTTC.

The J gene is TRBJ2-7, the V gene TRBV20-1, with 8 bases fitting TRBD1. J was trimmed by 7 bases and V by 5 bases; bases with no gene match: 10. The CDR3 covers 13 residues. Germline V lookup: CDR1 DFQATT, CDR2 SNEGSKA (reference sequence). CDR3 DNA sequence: TGCAGTGCTTTAGACCAGGGGGCGAGGGAGCAGTACTTC. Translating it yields CSALDQGAREQYF.